Below, 2 T cell receptor beta chains from the same sample are listed, as sequenced in a study of shared clonotypes between healthy human individuals. TCRdb's copy holds only in-frame clones and misses some; the assay was immunoSEQ multiplex PCR. This table holds about 2.4 million clones, 85% to 95% found once. Sequenced sample: naive CD4+ T cells sorted from blood. Subset of the sample: CD45RA+ positively selected. Receptors originate from a man younger than 35 in good health.

About this clone itself: Other DNA sequences in the same sample also yield this CDR3. V usage is TRBV28 and J usage is TRBJ2-1, with 11 bases aligning to TRBD1. Germline trimming cut 4 bases from V and 3 bases from J; bases unmatched to any gene: 5. CDR1 is MDHEN, CDR2 SYDVKM, per germline. This CDR3 comprises 16 residues. CDR3 sequence (DNA): TGTGCCAGCAGTTCCCCCGGGACAGGGGGCTACAATGAGCAGTTCTTC. Protein: CASSSPGTGGYNEQFF.

The genes are TRBV7-8 and TRBJ2-3; possibly TRBD1 or TRBD2 for D (5 bases each). The V gene lost 4 bases and the J gene lost 10 bases, with 18 bases spanning the gap. Germline V gene data show CDR1 as SGHVS and CDR2 as FQNEAQ. The CDR3 is 14 amino acids. CDR3 sequence: CASSSNLPGTSQYF. DNA for the CDR3: TGTGCCAGCAGCTCCAATCTCCCCGGGACCTCGCAGTATTTT.